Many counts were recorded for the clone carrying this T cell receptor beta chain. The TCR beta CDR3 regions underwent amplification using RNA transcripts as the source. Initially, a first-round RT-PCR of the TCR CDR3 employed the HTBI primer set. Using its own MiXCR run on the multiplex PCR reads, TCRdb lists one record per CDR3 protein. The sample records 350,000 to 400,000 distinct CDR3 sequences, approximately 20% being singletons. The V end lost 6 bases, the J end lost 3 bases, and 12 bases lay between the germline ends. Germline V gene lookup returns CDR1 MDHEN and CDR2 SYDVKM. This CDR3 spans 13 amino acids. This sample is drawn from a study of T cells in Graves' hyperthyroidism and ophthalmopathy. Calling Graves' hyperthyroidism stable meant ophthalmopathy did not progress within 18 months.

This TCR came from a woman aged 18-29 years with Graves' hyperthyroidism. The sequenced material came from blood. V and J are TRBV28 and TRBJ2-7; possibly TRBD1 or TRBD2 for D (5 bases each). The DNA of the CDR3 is TGTGCCAGCAGACGGGGCCTAGTCTACGAGCAGTACTTC. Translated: CASRRGLVYEQYF.